This is a list of T cell receptor beta chains from one sample in a study of T cell responses to AZD1222 COVID-19 vaccine. Data came from immunoSEQ multiplex PCR; TCRdb stores just in-frame clones and leaves some out. The data contain around 180,000 clones, 90% of them singletons. The specimen comprised peripheral blood, sampled on day 0 of AZD1222 vaccination. The receptor set was obtained from an adult in good health. Each CDR3 is given with its conserved first and last residue. D genes are given only for firm matches. Some rows have no size entry. The others give once, few or many, or a class for an expanded clone.

j_call: TRBJ1-4; cdr3_length: 13; d_call: NA; v_call: TRBV29-1; clone_size: NA; cdr3_nt: TGCAGCGTTTCAGGGGCAACTAATGAAAAACTGTTTTTT; cdr3_aa: CSVSGATNEKLFF
j_call: TRBJ2-1; cdr3_length: 13; d_call: NA; v_call: TRBV6-4; clone_size: NA; cdr3_nt: TGTGCCAGCAGTGACTTCCTTGGGGGTGAGCAGTTCTTC; cdr3_aa: CASSDFLGGEQFF
j_call: TRBJ1-2; cdr3_length: 15; d_call: TRBD1; v_call: TRBV4-2; clone_size: NA; cdr3_nt: TGTGCCAGCAGCCAGGGGGTAGGGGGCGACTATGGCTACACCTTC; cdr3_aa: CASSQGVGGDYGYTF
j_call: TRBJ2-7; cdr3_length: 14; d_call: NA; v_call: TRBV7-2; clone_size: NA; cdr3_nt: TGTGCCAGCAGCTTACCCCTAGCCTCAGGGGAGCAGTACTTC; cdr3_aa: CASSLPLASGEQYF
j_call: TRBJ2-1; cdr3_length: 15; d_call: TRBD2; v_call: TRBV11-1; clone_size: once; cdr3_nt: TGTGCCAGCAGCTTACGCGGGGGACCCTACAATGAGCAGTTCTTC; cdr3_aa: CASSLRGGPYNEQFF
j_call: TRBJ1-2; cdr3_length: 14; d_call: TRBD1; v_call: TRBV18; clone_size: NA; cdr3_nt: TGTGCCAGCTCACCACCAACAGGGGGACATGGCTACACCTTC; cdr3_aa: CASSPPTGGHGYTF
j_call: TRBJ2-2; cdr3_length: 15; d_call: NA; v_call: TRBV27; clone_size: once; cdr3_nt: TGTGCCAGCAGTGTTAATACGGTCGGCACCGGGGAGCTGTTTTTT; cdr3_aa: CASSVNTVGTGELFF
j_call: TRBJ1-1; cdr3_length: 13; d_call: NA; v_call: TRBV9; clone_size: NA; cdr3_nt: TGTGCCAGCAGCTTACGAATGAACACTGAAGCTTTCTTT; cdr3_aa: CASSLRMNTEAFF
j_call: TRBJ2-2; cdr3_length: 13; d_call: NA; v_call: TRBV29-1; clone_size: NA; cdr3_nt: TGCAGCGCCGGACCCCCTAACACCGGGGAGCTGTTTTTT; cdr3_aa: CSAGPPNTGELFF
j_call: TRBJ2-3; cdr3_length: 16; d_call: TRBD2; v_call: TRBV18; clone_size: NA; cdr3_nt: TGTGCCAGCTCACCGGCTAGCGGGGGGGCTACAGATACGCAGTATTTT; cdr3_aa: CASSPASGGATDTQYF
j_call: TRBJ1-2; cdr3_length: 13; d_call: NA; v_call: TRBV12-3/TRBV12-4; clone_size: NA; cdr3_nt: TGTGCCAGCAGTCCCAGGCCTGACTATGGCTACACCTTC; cdr3_aa: CASSPRPDYGYTF
j_call: TRBJ2-2; cdr3_length: 14; d_call: NA; v_call: TRBV3-1/TRBV3-2; clone_size: NA; cdr3_nt: TGTGCCAGCAGCAACCCAGGGGTTGGCGGGGAGCTGTTTTTT; cdr3_aa: CASSNPGVGGELFF
j_call: TRBJ1-1; cdr3_length: 16; d_call: NA; v_call: TRBV21-1; clone_size: NA; cdr3_nt: TGTGCCAGCAGCAAAGCACAAATCCGGGAGAAAGCTGAAGCTTTCTTT; cdr3_aa: CASSKAQIREKAEAFF
j_call: TRBJ2-7; cdr3_length: 12; d_call: NA; v_call: TRBV12-3/TRBV12-4; clone_size: NA; cdr3_nt: TGTGCCAGCAGCCTGGGACTTTACGAGCAGTACTTC; cdr3_aa: CASSLGLYEQYF
j_call: TRBJ1-5; cdr3_length: 9; d_call: NA; v_call: TRBV3-1/TRBV3-2; clone_size: NA; cdr3_nt: TGTGTTAGATATCAGCCCCAGCATTTT; cdr3_aa: CVRYQPQHF
j_call: TRBJ1-6; cdr3_length: 17; d_call: TRBD1; v_call: TRBV7-9; clone_size: NA; cdr3_nt: TGTGCCAGCAGCAAAGAGGGACAGGGGGCTTGGAATTCACCCCTCCACTTT; cdr3_aa: CASSKEGQGAWNSPLHF
j_call: TRBJ2-6; cdr3_length: 15; d_call: NA; v_call: TRBV4-3; clone_size: NA; cdr3_nt: TGCGCCAGCAGCCAAGATACCCGGGTGGCCAACGTCCTGACTTTC; cdr3_aa: CASSQDTRVANVLTF
j_call: TRBJ2-1; cdr3_length: 15; d_call: TRBD2; v_call: TRBV24-1; clone_size: NA; cdr3_nt: TGTGCCACCAGTAGCTCTAGCGGGGGGAACAATGAGCAGTTCTTC; cdr3_aa: CATSSSSGGNNEQFF
j_call: TRBJ1-4; cdr3_length: 16; d_call: NA; v_call: TRBV5-6; clone_size: NA; cdr3_nt: TGTGCCAGCAGCTTTGCCGATTTTGCAACTAATGAAAAACTGTTTTTT; cdr3_aa: CASSFADFATNEKLFF
j_call: TRBJ1-1; cdr3_length: 13; d_call: NA; v_call: TRBV2; clone_size: NA; cdr3_nt: TGTGCCAGCACTGCCGGGGAGGGCACTGAAGCTTTCTTT; cdr3_aa: CASTAGEGTEAFF
j_call: TRBJ1-1; cdr3_length: 14; d_call: NA; v_call: TRBV21-1; clone_size: NA; cdr3_nt: TGTGCCAGCAGCAAGGTCGAGGTCCAGACTGAAGCTTTCTTT; cdr3_aa: CASSKVEVQTEAFF
j_call: TRBJ1-1; cdr3_length: 14; d_call: TRBD1; v_call: TRBV29-1; clone_size: NA; cdr3_nt: TGCAGCGCCTTCCTACAGGGGGCGGTCACTGAAGCTTTCTTT; cdr3_aa: CSAFLQGAVTEAFF